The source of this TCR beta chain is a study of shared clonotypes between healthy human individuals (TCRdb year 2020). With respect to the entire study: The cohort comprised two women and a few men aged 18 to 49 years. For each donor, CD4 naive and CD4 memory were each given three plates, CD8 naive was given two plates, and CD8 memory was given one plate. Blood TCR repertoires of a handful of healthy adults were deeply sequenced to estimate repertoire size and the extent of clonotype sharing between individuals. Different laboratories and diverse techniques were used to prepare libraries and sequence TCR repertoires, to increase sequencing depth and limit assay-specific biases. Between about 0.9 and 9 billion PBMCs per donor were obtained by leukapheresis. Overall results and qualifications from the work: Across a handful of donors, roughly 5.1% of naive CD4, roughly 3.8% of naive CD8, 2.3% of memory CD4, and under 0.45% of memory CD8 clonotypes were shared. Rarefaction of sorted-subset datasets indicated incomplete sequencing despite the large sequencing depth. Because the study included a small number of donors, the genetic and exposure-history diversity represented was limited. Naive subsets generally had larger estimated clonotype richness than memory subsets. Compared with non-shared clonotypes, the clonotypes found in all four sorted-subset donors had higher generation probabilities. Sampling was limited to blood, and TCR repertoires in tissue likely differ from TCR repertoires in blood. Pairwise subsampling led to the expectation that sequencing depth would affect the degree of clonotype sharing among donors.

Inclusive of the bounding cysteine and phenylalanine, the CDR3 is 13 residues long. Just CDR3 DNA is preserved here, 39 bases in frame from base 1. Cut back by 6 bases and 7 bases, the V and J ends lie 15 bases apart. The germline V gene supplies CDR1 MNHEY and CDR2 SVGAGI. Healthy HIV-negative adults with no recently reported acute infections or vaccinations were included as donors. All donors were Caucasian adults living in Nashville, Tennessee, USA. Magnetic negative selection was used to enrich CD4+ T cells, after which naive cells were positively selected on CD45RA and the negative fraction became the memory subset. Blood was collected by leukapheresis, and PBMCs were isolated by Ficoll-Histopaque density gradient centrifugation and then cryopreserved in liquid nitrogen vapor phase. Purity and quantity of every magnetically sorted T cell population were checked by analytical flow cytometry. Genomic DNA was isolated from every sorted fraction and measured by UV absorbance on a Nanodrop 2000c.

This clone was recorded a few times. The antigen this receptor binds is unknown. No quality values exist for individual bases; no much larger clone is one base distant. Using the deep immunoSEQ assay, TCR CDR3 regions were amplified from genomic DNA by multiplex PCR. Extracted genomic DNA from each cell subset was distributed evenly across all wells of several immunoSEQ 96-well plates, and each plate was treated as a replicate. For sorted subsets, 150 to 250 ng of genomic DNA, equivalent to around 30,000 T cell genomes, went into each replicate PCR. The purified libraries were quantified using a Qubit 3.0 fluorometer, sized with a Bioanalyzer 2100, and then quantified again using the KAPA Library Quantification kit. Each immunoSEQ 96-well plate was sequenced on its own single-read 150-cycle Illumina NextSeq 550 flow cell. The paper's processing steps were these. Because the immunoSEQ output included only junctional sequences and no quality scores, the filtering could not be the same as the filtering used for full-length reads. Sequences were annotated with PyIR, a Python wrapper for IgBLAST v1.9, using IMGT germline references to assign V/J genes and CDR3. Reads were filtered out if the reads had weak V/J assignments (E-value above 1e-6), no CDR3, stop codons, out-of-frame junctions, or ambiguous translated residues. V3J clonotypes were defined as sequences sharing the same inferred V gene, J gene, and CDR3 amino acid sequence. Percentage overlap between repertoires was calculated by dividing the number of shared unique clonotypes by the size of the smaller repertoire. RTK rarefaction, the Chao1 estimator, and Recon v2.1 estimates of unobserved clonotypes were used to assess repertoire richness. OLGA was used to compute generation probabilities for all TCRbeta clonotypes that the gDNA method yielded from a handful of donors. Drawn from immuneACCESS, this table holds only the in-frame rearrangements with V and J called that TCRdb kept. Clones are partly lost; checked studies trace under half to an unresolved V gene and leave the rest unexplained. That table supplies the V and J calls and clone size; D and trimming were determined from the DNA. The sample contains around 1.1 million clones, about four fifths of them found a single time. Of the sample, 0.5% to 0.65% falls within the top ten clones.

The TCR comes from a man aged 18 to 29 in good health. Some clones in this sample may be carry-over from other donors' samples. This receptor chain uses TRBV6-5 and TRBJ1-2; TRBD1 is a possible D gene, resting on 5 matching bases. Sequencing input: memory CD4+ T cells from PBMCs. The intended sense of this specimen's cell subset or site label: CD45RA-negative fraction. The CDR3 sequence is CASRHQGSGGYTF. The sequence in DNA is TGTGCCAGCAGGCACCAGGGATCGGGTGGCTACACCTTC.